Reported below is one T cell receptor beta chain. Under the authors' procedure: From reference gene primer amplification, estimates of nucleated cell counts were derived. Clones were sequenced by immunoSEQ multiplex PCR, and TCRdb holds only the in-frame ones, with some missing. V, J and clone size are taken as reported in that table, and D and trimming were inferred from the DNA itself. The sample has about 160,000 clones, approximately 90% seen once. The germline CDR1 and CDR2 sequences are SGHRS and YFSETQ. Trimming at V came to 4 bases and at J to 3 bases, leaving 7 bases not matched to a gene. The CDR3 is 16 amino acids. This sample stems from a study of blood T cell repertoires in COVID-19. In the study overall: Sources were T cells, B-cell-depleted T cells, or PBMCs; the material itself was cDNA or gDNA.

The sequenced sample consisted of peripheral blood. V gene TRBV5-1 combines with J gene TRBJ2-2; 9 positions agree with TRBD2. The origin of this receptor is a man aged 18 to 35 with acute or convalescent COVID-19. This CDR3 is CASSREAGGDTGELFF. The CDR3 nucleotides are TGCGCCAGCAGCCGCGAGGCGGGGGGGGACACCGGGGAGCTGTTTTTT.